Below are 17 T cell receptor beta chains sequenced from a single sample in a study of T cells in Graves' hyperthyroidism and ophthalmopathy. Authors of the study amplified TCR beta CDR3 regions from RNA transcripts. A set of HTBI primers served as the primers for a first-round RT-PCR of the TCR CDR3. TCRdb analysed the multiplex PCR reads with MiXCR anew, one entry per CDR3 protein. Of some 180,000 distinct CDR3 sequences detected, less than 20% appear once; the ten largest clones hold roughly 55%. Specimen: blood. The receptors come from a woman between 45 and 60 years old with Graves' hyperthyroidism.

A word on this clonotype: Germline is not matched at one junction end, which may reflect a read error. In nucleotides, the CDR3 is TGCAGCGTGGAAGACAGGCTATCTAACTATGGCTACACCTTC. This encodes CSVEDRLSNYGYTF. The genes are TRBV29-1 and TRBJ1-2, with D possibly being TRBD1 (6 bases). This CDR3 region has 14 residues. Looked up from germline, CDR1 is SQVTM and CDR2 is ANQGSEA.

In its sample, this clonotype was seen many times. The CDR3: CASSLQGTGELFF. CDR3 in DNA: TGTGCCAGCAGTCTACAGGGTACCGGGGAGCTGTTTTTT. The rearrangement joins TRBV27 to TRBJ2-2, with D perhaps matching TRBD1 (6 bases). The CDR3 spans 13 residues. V lost 5 bases and J 5 bases, leaving 9 bases between the germline ends. Germline V CDR1 and CDR2: MNHEY, SMNVEV (reference sequence).

The sample holds many counts of this clonotype. The chain carries TRBV5-1 and TRBJ2-1; weak D call: TRBD2 (5 bases). Germline lookup yields CDR1 SGHRS and CDR2 YFSETQ. CDR3 length equals 15 residues. The ends were cut back, 5 bases at V and 3 bases at J, with 15 bases in the middle. The chain's CDR3 is CASSTDGRGYNEQFF. CDR3 coding DNA: TGCGCCAGCAGTACGGACGGCCGGGGCTACAATGAGCAGTTCTTC.

This clonotype occurred a few times. V is TRBV5-5 and J is TRBJ2-1; 10 positions match TRBD1. From germline, CDR1 is SGHKS and CDR2 YYEKEE (reference sequence). V was pared by 4 bases and J by 4 bases, with 5 bases of the junction left unmatched. The CDR3 contains 15 residues. The CDR3 region is CASSKGQGMYNEQFF. The DNA for the CDR3 is TGTGCCAGCAGCAAGGGACAGGGGATGTACAATGAGCAGTTCTTC.

The V call is TRBV30, the J call TRBJ2-2; no clear D gene. V was pared by 1 base and J by 8 bases, with 8 bases between. Per the germline V gene, CDR1 is GTSNPN and CDR2 is SVGIG (reference sequence). This CDR3 has 12 amino acids. As DNA, the CDR3 is TGTGCCTGGAGTGAATTAGGAGGGGAGCTGTTTTTT. It translates to CAWSELGGELFF.

This rearrangement joins TRBV29-1 to TRBJ1-3, with D perhaps TRBD1 (6 bases). This CDR3 region has 12 residues. Germline CDR1 is SQVTM and CDR2 is ANQGSEA. The V end was cut by 4 bases, the J end by 5 bases, with 9 bases between. CDR3 sequence reads: CSVGTDRNTIYF. Written as DNA, the CDR3 is TGCAGCGTTGGGACAGACAGAAACACCATATATTTT.

The chain's CDR3 is CSARDLDYYNEQFF. The DNA for the CDR3 is TGCAGTGCTAGAGATTTGGACTATTACAATGAGCAGTTCTTC. V and J are TRBV20-1 and TRBJ2-1, with a tentative D call TRBD2 (6 bases). The CDR3 consists of 14 residues. V was trimmed by 0 bases and J by 4 bases, leaving 10 bases between them. Germline CDR1 reads DFQATT; CDR2 reads SNEGSKA (reference sequence).

This clonotype was recorded a few times. V and J are TRBV3-1 and TRBJ2-1; 9 bases fit TRBD2. This CDR3 is built from 16 residues. The germline V gene encodes CDR1 LGHDT and CDR2 YNNKEL (reference sequence). With V trimmed by 2 bases and J by 0 bases, 2 bases remained unmatched. This chain's CDR3 is CASSQRSGSSYNEQFF. CDR3 nucleotide sequence: TGTGCCAGCAGCCAACGTAGCGGGAGCTCCTACAATGAGCAGTTCTTC.

The chain has TRBV5-1 and TRBJ1-2, with D perhaps TRBD1 (6 bases). The CDR3 is 15 amino acids. Germline lookup yields CDR1 SGHRS and CDR2 YFSETQ. Trimming stripped 0 bases from V and 4 bases from J, with 13 bases between. Here the CDR3 reads CASSLEVGGSYGYTF. The CDR3 region has the DNA TGCGCCAGCAGCTTGGAGGTAGGGGGGAGCTATGGCTACACCTTC. Looking up the rest from reference TRBV5-1 and TRBJ1-2 gives the full variable domain: KAGVTQTPRYLIKTRGQQVTLSCSPISGHRSVSWYQQTPGQGLQFLFEYFSETQRNKGNFPGRFSGRQFSNSRSEMNVSTLELGDSALYLCASSLEVGGSYGYTFGSGTRLTVV.

The CDR3 DNA reads as TGTGCCAGCAGCTTAATAGGGGGGGATCGGACCGGGGAGCTGTTTTTT. This encodes CASSLIGGDRTGELFF. The J gene is TRBJ2-2, the V gene TRBV7-3, with D possibly being TRBD2 (7 bases). The ends were cut back, 1 base at V and 5 bases at J, with 14 bases in the middle. The length of the CDR3 is 16 residues. The germline V gene encodes CDR1 SGHTA and CDR2 FQGTGA.

The chain employs TRBV19 and TRBJ2-5; 13 nucleotides align to TRBD2. Germline CDR1 reads LNHDA; CDR2 reads SQIVND (reference sequence). The ends lost 6 bases at V and 5 bases at J; junction bases unmatched: 0. The length of the CDR3 is 13 residues. The CDR3 nucleotides read TGTGCCAGTAGGACTAGCGGGAGGGAGACCCAGTACTTC. Protein product: CASRTSGRETQYF.

A remark on this clonotype: Given a much more abundant clone one base away, this may be a read error. This chain joins TRBV20-1 and TRBJ2-1; the match to TRBD1 covers 7 bases. Germline V CDR1 and CDR2: DFQATT, SNEGSKA (reference sequence). With 4 bases clipped from V and 10 bases from J, the junction kept 13 bases outside the gene matches. This CDR3 has 14 amino acids. The CDR3 coding sequence is TGCAGTGCTACGGAAACAGGGGCGAGCCACGAGCAGTTCTTC. It codes for CSATETGASHEQFF.

This clonotype appeared many times. The chain carries TRBV28 and TRBJ2-7; tentatively, D is TRBD2 (5 bases). This CDR3 comprises 15 residues. Germline V gene data show CDR1 as MDHEN and CDR2 as SYDVKM. Trimming shortened V by 7 bases and J by 0 bases, and 16 bases separated the two germline ends. The CDR3 loop reads CASTGIGESSYEQYF. The CDR3, as DNA: TGTGCCAGCACTGGAATTGGGGAGAGCTCCTACGAGCAGTACTTC. Looking up the rest from reference TRBV28 and TRBJ2-7 gives the full variable domain: DVKVTQSSRYLVKRTGEKVFLECVQDMDHENMFWYRQDPGLGLRLIYFSYDVKMKEKGDIPEGYSVSREKKERFSLILESASTNQTSMYLCASTGIGESSYEQYFGPGTRLTVT.

This clonotype occurred a few times. The chain uses TRBV11-3 and TRBJ2-7, with 14 bases fitting TRBD2. This CDR3 spans 19 amino acids. V dropped 4 bases and J dropped 2; count of bases not matched to a gene: 13. The V gene's germline CDR1 is SGHNT and CDR2 YENEEA. The CDR3 sequence is CASSSPSETSGRGTYEQYF. In DNA form, the CDR3 reads TGTGCCAGCAGCTCCCCTTCTGAGACTAGCGGGAGGGGAACCTACGAGCAGTACTTC. Filled out from reference TRBV11-3 and TRBJ2-7, the complete variable domain reads EAGVVQSPRYKIIEKKQPVAFWCNPISGHNTLYWYLQNLGQGPELLIRYENEEAVDDSQLPKDRFSAERLKGVDSTLKIQPAELGDSAVYLCASSSPSETSGRGTYEQYFGPGTRLTVT.

Many counts were recorded for this clonotype. The chain joins TRBV6-1 to TRBJ1-1; 9 nucleotides line up with TRBD1. The germline gives CDR1 MNHNS, CDR2 SASEGT. The CDR3 is 15 residues long. Trimming took 3 bases from V and 10 from J; bases not matched to a gene: 12. The CDR3 sequence: CASSDSGTGRRGAFF. The CDR3 nucleotides read TGTGCCAGCAGTGACTCCGGGACAGGGAGGCGAGGAGCTTTCTTT.

The chain links TRBV12-3 or TRBV12-4 to TRBJ2-1; TRBD2 matches at 8 bases. V was pared by 3 bases and J by 3 bases, with 4 bases of the junction left unmatched. The CDR3 totals 15 residues. The CDR3 region is CASSFGSGDYNEQFF. The CDR3 DNA is TGTGCCAGCAGTTTTGGTAGCGGGGACTACAATGAGCAGTTCTTC.

This clonotype was observed many times. The chain uses TRBV24-1 and TRBJ1-5, with unresolved D. The germline V and J ends were trimmed by 6 bases and 1 base, with 6 bases remaining between them. The CDR3 totals 13 residues. Germline CDR1 KGHDR, CDR2 SFDVKD. In DNA, the CDR3 is TGTGCCACCAGTAGGGAGAGCAATCAGCCCCAGCATTTT. Its translation is CATSRESNQPQHF.